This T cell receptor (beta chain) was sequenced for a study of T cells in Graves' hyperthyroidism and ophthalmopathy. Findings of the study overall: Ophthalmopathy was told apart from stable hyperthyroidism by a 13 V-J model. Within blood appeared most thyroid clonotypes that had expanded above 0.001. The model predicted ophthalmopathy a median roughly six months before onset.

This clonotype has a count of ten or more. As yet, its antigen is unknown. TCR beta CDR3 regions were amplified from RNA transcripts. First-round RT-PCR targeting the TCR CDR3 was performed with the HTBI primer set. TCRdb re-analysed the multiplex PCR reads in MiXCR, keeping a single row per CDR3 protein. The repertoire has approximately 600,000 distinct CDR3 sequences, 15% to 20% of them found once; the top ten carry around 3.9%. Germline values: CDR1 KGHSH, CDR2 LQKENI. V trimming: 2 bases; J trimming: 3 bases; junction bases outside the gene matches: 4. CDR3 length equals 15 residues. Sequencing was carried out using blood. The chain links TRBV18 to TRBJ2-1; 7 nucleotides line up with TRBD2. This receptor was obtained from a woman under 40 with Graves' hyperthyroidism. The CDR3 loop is CASSPDLAVYNEQFF. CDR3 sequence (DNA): TGTGCCAGCTCACCAGACCTAGCGGTCTACAATGAGCAGTTCTTC.